The 5 T cell receptor beta chains below were found in one sample sequenced in a study of blood T cell repertoires in COVID-19. Measured with immunoSEQ multiplex PCR; TCRdb has only the in-frame clones, and not every one. Of over 100,000 clones in the sample, roughly 80% were seen once. Sequenced input: peripheral blood. These receptors originate from a man aged 60 to 69 with acute or convalescent COVID-19.

The J gene is TRBJ1-6, the V gene TRBV11-2; 7 bases are shared with TRBD1. CDR1 is SGHAT and CDR2 is FQNNGV in the germline V gene. The V and J ends lost 2 bases and 7 bases, in that order; junction bases with no gene match: 8. The CDR3 runs to 16 residues. This CDR3 reads CASSLLLTGLNSPLHF. The DNA of the CDR3 is TGTGCCAGCAGCTTACTACTGACAGGGTTAAATTCACCCCTCCACTTT.

This rearrangement joins TRBV7-8 to TRBJ2-5, with D possibly being TRBD2 (6 bases). CDR3 length equals 15 residues. V was pared by 1 base and J by 2 bases, with 11 bases between. Germline V gene sequence: CDR1 SGHVS, CDR2 FQNEAQ. CDR3 bases: TGTGCCAGCAGCTTAGTGCTCGGGAGACAAGAGACCCAGTACTTC. Encoded protein: CASSLVLGRQETQYF. The variable domain in full, with the rest retrieved from reference TRBV7-8 and TRBJ2-5, is GAGVSQSPRYKVAKRGQDVALRCDPISGHVSLFWYQQALGQGPEFLTYFQNEAQLDKSGLPSDRFFAERPEGSVSTLKIQRTQQEDSAVYLCASSLVLGRQETQYFGPGTRLLVL.

In its sample, this clone was seen once. The rearrangement joins TRBV5-1 to TRBJ2-5; TRBD1 matches 7 bases. CDR1 and CDR2 from the germline V gene are SGHRS and YFSETQ. V lost 0 bases and J lost 4; bases outside the gene matches: 12. This CDR3 comprises 17 residues. The CDR3: CASSLVTGQRWGETQYF. CDR3 in DNA: TGCGCCAGCAGCTTGGTAACGGGACAGCGATGGGGAGAGACCCAGTACTTC.

V gene TRBV2 combines with J gene TRBJ2-1, with a weak D call TRBD2 (6 bases). Trimming removed 6 bases at V and 4 bases at J, with 22 bases between. Germline-derived CDR1 and CDR2 are SNHLY and FYNNEI. The CDR3 length is 17 residues. The CDR3 loop is CASRDITTSQLYNEQFF. The CDR3 DNA reads as TGTGCCAGCAGGGACATCACGACTAGTCAACTTTACAATGAGCAGTTCTTC. Supplemented by reference TRBV2 and TRBJ2-1, the full variable domain reads EPEVTQTPSHQVTQMGQEVILRCVPISNHLYFYWYRQILGQKVEFLVSFYNNEISEKSEIFDDQFSVERPDGSNFTLKIRSTKLEDSAMYFCASRDITTSQLYNEQFFGPGTRLTVL.

This sequence joins TRBV7-3 and TRBJ2-1; the match to TRBD2 covers 9 bases. There are 15 residues in the CDR3. V gave up 6 bases and J gave up 0 bases; unmatched junction bases: 3. Germline-derived CDR1 and CDR2 are SGHTA and FQGTGA. Here the CDR3 DNA reads TGTGCCAGCAGTCCGACTAGCGGCTCCTACAATGAGCAGTTCTTC. This codes for CASSPTSGSYNEQFF.